These 20 T cell receptor beta chains were sequenced from one sample in a study of cytomegalovirus exposure and HLA in healthy donors. The PCR employed 60 Vbeta primers together with 13 Jbeta primers. Sequencing was performed with immunoSEQ multiplex PCR; in TCRdb, only in-frame clones are kept and a portion is missing. The sample has 150,000 to 250,000 clones, roughly four fifths seen once. Specimen: PBMCs. These receptors were taken from a man aged 25 to 40 in good health and CMV-seronegative.

This chain connects TRBV27 to TRBJ1-3; 10 bases map to TRBD1. V lost 2 bases to trimming and J lost 6 bases; unmatched junction nucleotides: 10. CDR3 length: 17 amino acids. CDR1 and CDR2 (germline): MNHEY, SMNVEV (reference sequence). CDR3 sequence: CASSLVTGTGVANTIYF. The CDR3 nucleotides read TGTGCCAGCAGTTTAGTTACCGGGACAGGGGTTGCAAACACCATATATTTT.

The rearrangement uses TRBV6-5 and TRBJ1-4, with 7 bases fitting TRBD1. With 0 bases clipped from V and 8 bases from J, the junction kept 6 bases outside the gene matches. In germline, CDR1 is MNHEY, CDR2 SVGAGI. The CDR3 totals 15 residues. Written as DNA, the CDR3 is TGTGCCAGCAGTTACTCGTTAGGACAGGAAGAAAAACTGTTTTTT. The encoded protein is CASSYSLGQEEKLFF.

The chain recombines TRBV27 with TRBJ1-1; 7 bases line up with TRBD1. The CDR3 totals 13 residues. Germline CDR1 and CDR2: MNHEY and SMNVEV (reference sequence). V lost 6 bases, J lost 4 bases, and 5 bases stayed unmatched. The DNA for the CDR3 is TGTGCCAGCAGCTACGGGACAGCCACTGAAGCTTTCTTT. Amino acid sequence: CASSYGTATEAFF.

In this sample, this clone turned up once. The chain joins TRBV21-1 to TRBJ2-7; TRBD2, as called in the table, went unchecked against the DNA. TRBV21-1 is designated a pseudogene. This CDR3 is 16 amino acids long. CDR3 protein: CASSKDQRQLSYEQYF. The CDR3 DNA follows: TGTGCCAGCAGCAAAGATCAGCGCCAGCTCTCCTACGAGCAGTACTTC.

In this sample, this clone turned up once. The chain couples TRBV28 to TRBJ1-6, with D perhaps matching TRBD1 (6 bases). The germline V gene has CDR1 MDHEN and CDR2 SYDVKM. The CDR3 is 15 residues long. Deletions cut 2 bases from V and 7 bases from J, with 12 bases between. This chain's CDR3 is CASSLNRVGNSPLHF. The CDR3 DNA reads as TGTGCCAGCAGTTTAAACAGGGTAGGGAATTCACCCCTCCACTTT.

The genes are TRBV6-5 and TRBJ2-3, with 11 bases lining up with TRBD2. Trimming removed 5 bases from V and 6 bases from J; junction bases left unmatched: 7. The CDR3 sequence is 15 residues long. Germline V gene sequence: CDR1 MNHEY, CDR2 SVGAGI. CDR3 amino acids: CASSHLAGGGDTQYF. CDR3 DNA sequence: TGTGCCAGCAGTCACCTAGCGGGAGGAGGGGATACGCAGTATTTT.

CDR3: CASSGQSGKGDIQYF. The CDR3 nucleotides read TGTGCCAGTAGTGGCCAAAGCGGGAAGGGGGACATTCAGTACTTC. V gene TRBV19 combines with J gene TRBJ2-4; D is perhaps TRBD2 (7 bases). Germline CDR1 LNHDA, CDR2 SQIVND (reference sequence). Trimming removed 5 bases at V and 8 bases at J, with 19 bases between. The CDR3 consists of 15 residues. Full variable domain (outside the CDR3, taken from reference TRBV19 and TRBJ2-4): DGGITQSPKYLFRKEGQNVTLSCEQNLNHDAMYWYRQDPGQGLRLIYYSQIVNDFQKGDIAEGYSVSREKKESFPLTVTSAQKNPTAFYLCASSGQSGKGDIQYFGAGTRLSVL.

The chain is built from TRBV6-1 and TRBJ2-7; 8 bases line up with TRBD1. The CDR3 runs 15 residues. Per the germline V gene, CDR1 is MNHNS and CDR2 is SASEGT. Trimming removed 6 bases from V and 3 bases from J; junction bases left unmatched: 10. The CDR3 DNA sequence: TGTGCCAGCAGGGGGACAGGTTTTGACCACTACGAGCAGTACTTC. This gives the protein CASRGTGFDHYEQYF.

This clone was seen a few times. This chain uses TRBV19 with TRBJ2-7; 9 bases match TRBD1. With 3 bases clipped from V and 4 bases from J, the junction kept 7 bases outside the gene matches. CDR3 size: 15 residues. Germline values: CDR1 LNHDA, CDR2 SQIVND (reference sequence). The CDR3 nucleotides are TGTGCCAGTAGTATTGGTCGAGACAGGGGGTACGAGCAGTACTTC. Translating gives CASSIGRDRGYEQYF.

The V call is TRBV4-1, the J call TRBJ2-3, with 9 bases identical to TRBD2. The ends lost 2 bases at V and 1 base at J; junction bases unmatched: 1. The germline gives CDR1 MGHRA, CDR2 YSYEKL. The CDR3 spans 15 residues. The chain's CDR3 is CASSQRLAGTDTQYF. The CDR3 region has the DNA TGCGCCAGCAGCCAAAGACTAGCGGGCACAGATACGCAGTATTTT.

This clone has just a few counts. The chain joins TRBV28 to TRBJ1-4; 8 bases line up with TRBD1. The CDR3 runs to 16 residues. V gave up 6 bases and J gave up 0 bases; unmatched junction bases: 6. The germline V gene has CDR1 MDHEN and CDR2 SYDVKM. CDR3 sequence reads: CASRPGTGATNEKLFF. The CDR3 coding sequence is TGTGCCAGCAGGCCAGGGACAGGCGCAACTAATGAAAAACTGTTTTTT.

This clone was seen a handful of times. The chain combines TRBV21-1 with TRBJ1-5; TRBD1 is the table's D call, not checked against the DNA. TRBV21-1 is annotated as a pseudogene. The CDR3 runs 17 residues. The CDR3 sequence is CASSKTEDKNSNQPQHF. The CDR3 bases are TGTGCCAGCAGCAAAACCGAGGACAAGAATAGCAATCAGCCCCAGCATTTT.

V is TRBV19 and J is TRBJ2-1; 14 positions match TRBD2. The trim removed 6 bases at V and 6 bases at J, leaving 10 bases unmatched. Germline V lookup: CDR1 LNHDA, CDR2 SQIVND (reference sequence). The CDR3 spans 17 residues. The CDR3 sequence is CASRVGLAGERGNEQFF. The CDR3 DNA is TGTGCCAGTAGGGTGGGACTAGCGGGAGAGAGGGGCAATGAGCAGTTCTTC.

The chain combines TRBV7-3 with TRBJ1-6; D remains unclear. CDR3 size: 16 residues. Germline assignment: CDR1 SGHTA and CDR2 FQGTGA. V lost 2 bases and J lost 8, with 16 bases in between. CDR3 DNA sequence: TGTGCCAGCAGCTTAGGTTCTCGAACGGTTGATTCACCCCTCCACTTT. Translation gives CASSLGSRTVDSPLHF.

CDR3 bases: TGTGCCACCAGCCAGCGGGACAGGCTTGGAAATGAGCAGTTCTTC. This sequence encodes CATSQRDRLGNEQFF. This chain joins TRBV15 and TRBJ2-1, with D perhaps matching TRBD1 (8 bases). From germline, CDR1 is LNHNV and CDR2 YYDKDF (reference sequence). Trimming pared 5 bases from V and 7 bases from J, leaving 18 bases between. The CDR3 is 15 residues long.

The rearrangement joins TRBV11-1 to TRBJ2-5; TRBD1 aligns across 7 bases. The V gene end was trimmed by 5 bases and the J gene end by 3 bases; junction bases not matched to a gene: 6. The germline CDR1 and CDR2 sequences are SGHAT and FQDESV (reference sequence). The CDR3 is made up of 14 amino acids. As DNA, the CDR3 is TGTGCCAGCAGCCTAATCAGGGGGAAAGAGACCCAGTACTTC. It yields the protein CASSLIRGKETQYF.

Worth noting for this clone: Other DNA sequences in the same sample also yield this CDR3. V and J are TRBV28 and TRBJ2-2; TRBD2 agrees at 7 bases. The germline V gene has CDR1 MDHEN and CDR2 SYDVKM. Unmatched junction bases numbered 3, after V lost 6 bases and J lost 2 bases. CDR3 size: 14 residues. The CDR3 protein is CASSPGGNTGELFF. In DNA form, the CDR3 reads TGTGCCAGCAGCCCGGGAGGAAACACCGGGGAGCTGTTTTTT.

Here the CDR3 reads CASSEASGLVNEQFF. The CDR3 coding sequence is TGTGCCAGCAGTGAAGCTTCGGGACTAGTCAATGAGCAGTTCTTC. The chain is built from TRBV6-1 and TRBJ2-1, with TRBD2 identical over 8 bases. V dropped 0 bases and J dropped 6; count of bases not matched to a gene: 4. This CDR3 has 15 amino acids. The V gene's germline CDR1 is MNHNS and CDR2 SASEGT.

This clone was seen a few times. Its ends do not fully match the called genes, so a read error is possible. V is TRBV29-1 and J is TRBJ2-1; D ambiguous. Germline CDR1 reads SQVTM; CDR2 reads ANQGSEA. This CDR3 is 11 amino acids long. The CDR3 region has the DNA TGCAGCGCTACAGTAGGTGCTATGTTGCTCTTC. Amino acid sequence: CSATVGAMLLF.

The chain has TRBV11-1 and TRBJ2-7, with 11 nucleotides matching TRBD2. The CDR3 is 17 residues long. V gave up 2 bases and J gave up 3 bases; unmatched junction bases: 9. From germline, CDR1 is SGHAT and CDR2 FQDESV (reference sequence). The CDR3 loop reads CASSLTGTSGGIYEQYF. The CDR3, as DNA: TGTGCCAGCAGCTTAACCGGGACTAGCGGAGGGATCTACGAGCAGTACTTC.